This T cell receptor beta chain stems from a study of T cells in localized non-small cell lung cancer. CDR1 and CDR2 from the germline V gene are SGHTA and FQGTGA. This CDR3 is 13 amino acids long. V lost 8 bases, J lost 1 base, and 4 bases stayed unmatched. Assay used: immunoSEQ multiplex PCR; TCRdb lists only in-frame clones, some missing. The table shows about 11,000 clones, with roughly 90% occurring only once. The rearrangement uses TRBV7-3 and TRBJ1-1; TRBD1 aligns across 7 bases. The clonotype was recovered from a male donor aged 60 or older with stage III lung adenocarcinoma. The material sequenced was peripheral blood, taken before any cancer treatment. CDR3 residues: CASQTGPNTEAFF. The CDR3 nucleotides read TGTGCCAGCCAGACAGGGCCGAACACTGAAGCTTTCTTT.